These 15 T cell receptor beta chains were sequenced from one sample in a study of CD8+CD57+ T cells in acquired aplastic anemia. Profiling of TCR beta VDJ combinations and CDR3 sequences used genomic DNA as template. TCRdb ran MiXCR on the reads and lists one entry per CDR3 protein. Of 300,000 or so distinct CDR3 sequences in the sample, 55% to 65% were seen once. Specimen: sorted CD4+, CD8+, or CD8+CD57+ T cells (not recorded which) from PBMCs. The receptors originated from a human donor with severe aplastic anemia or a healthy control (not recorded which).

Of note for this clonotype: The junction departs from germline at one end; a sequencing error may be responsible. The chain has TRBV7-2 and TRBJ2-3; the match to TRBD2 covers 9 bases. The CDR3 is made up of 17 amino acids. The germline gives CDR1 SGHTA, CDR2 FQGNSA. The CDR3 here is CASSLVVGSGGSDTRYF. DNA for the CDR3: TGTGCCAGCAGCTTAGTAGTTGGTAGCGGGGGCTCAGATACGCGGTATTTT.

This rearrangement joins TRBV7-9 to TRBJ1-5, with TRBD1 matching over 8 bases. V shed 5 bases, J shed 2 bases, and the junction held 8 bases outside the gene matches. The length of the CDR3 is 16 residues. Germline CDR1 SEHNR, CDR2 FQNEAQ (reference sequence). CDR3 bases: TGTGCCAGCAGCGTTGGCAGGGGGCGCGGCAATCAGCCCCAGCATTTT. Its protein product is CASSVGRGRGNQPQHF.

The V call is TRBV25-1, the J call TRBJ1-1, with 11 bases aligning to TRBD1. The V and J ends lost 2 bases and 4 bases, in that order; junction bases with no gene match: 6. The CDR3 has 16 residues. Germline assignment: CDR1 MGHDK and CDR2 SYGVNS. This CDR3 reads CASSEILGTGGTEAFF. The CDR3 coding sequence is TGTGCCAGCAGTGAAATATTAGGGACAGGGGGCACTGAAGCTTTCTTT.

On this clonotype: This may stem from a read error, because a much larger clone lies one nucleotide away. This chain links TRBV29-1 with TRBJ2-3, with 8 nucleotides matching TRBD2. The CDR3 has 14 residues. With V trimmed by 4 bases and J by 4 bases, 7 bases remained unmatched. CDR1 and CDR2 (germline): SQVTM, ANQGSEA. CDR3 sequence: CSVAPGRASDTQYF. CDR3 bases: TGCAGCGTTGCCCCCGGGAGGGCATCAGATACGCAGTATTTT.

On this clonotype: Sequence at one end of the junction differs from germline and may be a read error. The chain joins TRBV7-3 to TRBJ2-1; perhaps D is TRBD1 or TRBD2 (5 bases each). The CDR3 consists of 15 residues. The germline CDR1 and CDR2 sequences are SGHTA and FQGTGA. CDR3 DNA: TGCGCCAGCAGCTACGTAGGGGAGTACACCGGGGAGCAGTTCTTC. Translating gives CASSYVGEYTGEQFF. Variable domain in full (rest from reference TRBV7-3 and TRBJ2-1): GAGVSQTPSNKVTEKGKYVELRCDPISGHTALYWYRQSLGQGPEFLIYFQGTGAADDSGLPNDRFFAVRPEGSVSTLKIQRTERGDSAVYLCASSYVGEYTGEQFFGPGTRLTVL.

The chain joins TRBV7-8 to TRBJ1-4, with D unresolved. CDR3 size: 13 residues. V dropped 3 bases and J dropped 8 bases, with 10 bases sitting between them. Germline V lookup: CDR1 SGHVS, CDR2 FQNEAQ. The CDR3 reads CASSFPKGEKLFF. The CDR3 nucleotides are TGTGCCAGCAGCTTCCCCAAGGGCGAAAAACTGTTTTTT.

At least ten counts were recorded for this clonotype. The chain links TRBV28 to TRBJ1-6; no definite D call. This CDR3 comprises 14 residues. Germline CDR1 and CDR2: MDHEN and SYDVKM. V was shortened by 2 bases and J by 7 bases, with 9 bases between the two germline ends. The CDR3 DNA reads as TGTGCCAGCAGTTTACCGGGAACCAATTCACCCCTCCACTTT. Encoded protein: CASSLPGTNSPLHF.

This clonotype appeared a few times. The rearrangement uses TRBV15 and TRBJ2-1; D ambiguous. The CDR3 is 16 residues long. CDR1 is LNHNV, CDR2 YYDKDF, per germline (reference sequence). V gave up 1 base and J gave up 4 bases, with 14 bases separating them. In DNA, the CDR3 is TGTGCCACCAGCAGAGGGTCTCTATCGGCATACAATGAGCAGTTCTTC. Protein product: CATSRGSLSAYNEQFF.

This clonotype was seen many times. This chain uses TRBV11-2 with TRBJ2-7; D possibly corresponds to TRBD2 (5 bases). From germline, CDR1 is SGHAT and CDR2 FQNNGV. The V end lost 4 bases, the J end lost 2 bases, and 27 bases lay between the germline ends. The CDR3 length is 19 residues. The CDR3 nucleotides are TGTGCCAGCAGCTATTATGGCCCCACGGGGTCTCCAAGGGCCTACGAGCAGTACTTC. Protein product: CASSYYGPTGSPRAYEQYF. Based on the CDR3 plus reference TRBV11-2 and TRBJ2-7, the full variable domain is EAGVAQSPRYKIIEKRQSVAFWCNPISGHATLYWYQQILGQGPKLLIQFQNNGVVDDSQLPKDRFSAERLKGVDSTLKIQPAKLEDSAVYLCASSYYGPTGSPRAYEQYFGPGTRLTVT.

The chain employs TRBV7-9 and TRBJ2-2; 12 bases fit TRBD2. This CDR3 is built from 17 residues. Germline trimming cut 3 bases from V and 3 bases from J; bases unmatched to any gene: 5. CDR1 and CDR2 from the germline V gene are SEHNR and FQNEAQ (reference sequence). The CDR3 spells CASSLASGGADTGELFF. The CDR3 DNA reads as TGTGCCAGCAGCTTGGCTAGCGGGGGGGCTGACACCGGGGAGCTGTTTTTT. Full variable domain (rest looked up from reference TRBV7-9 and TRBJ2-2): DTGVSQNPRHKITKRGQNVTFRCDPISEHNRLYWYRQTLGQGPEFLTYFQNEAQLEKSRLLSDRFSAERPKGSFSTLEIQRTEQGDSAMYLCASSLASGGADTGELFFGEGSRLTVL.

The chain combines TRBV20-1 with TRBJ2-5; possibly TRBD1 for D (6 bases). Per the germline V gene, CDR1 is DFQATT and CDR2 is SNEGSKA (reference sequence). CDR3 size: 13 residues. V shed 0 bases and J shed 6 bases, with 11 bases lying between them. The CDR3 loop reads CSARDLGGQTQYF. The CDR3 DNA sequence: TGCAGTGCTAGAGATCTAGGGGGACAGACCCAGTACTTC.

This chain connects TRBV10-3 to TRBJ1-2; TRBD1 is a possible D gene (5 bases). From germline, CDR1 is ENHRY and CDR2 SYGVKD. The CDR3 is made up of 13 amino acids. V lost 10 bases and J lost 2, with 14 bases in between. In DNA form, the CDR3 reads TGTGCCACCGCGACAGCCTTCAACTATGGCTACACCTTC. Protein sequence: CATATAFNYGYTF.

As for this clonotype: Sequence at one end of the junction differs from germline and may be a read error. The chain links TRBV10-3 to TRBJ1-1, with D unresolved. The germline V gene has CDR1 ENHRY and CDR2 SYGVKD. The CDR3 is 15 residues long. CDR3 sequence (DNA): TGTGCCATCAGTGAGTCGGAGGTTCTTTACACTGAGGCTTTCTTT. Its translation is CAISESEVLYTEAFF.

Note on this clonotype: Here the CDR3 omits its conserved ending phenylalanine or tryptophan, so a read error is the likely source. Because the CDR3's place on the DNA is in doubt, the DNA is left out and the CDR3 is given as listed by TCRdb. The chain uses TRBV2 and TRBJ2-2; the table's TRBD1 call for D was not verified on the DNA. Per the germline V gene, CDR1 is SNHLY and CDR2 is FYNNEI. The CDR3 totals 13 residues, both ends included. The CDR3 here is CASTGERSGELLS.

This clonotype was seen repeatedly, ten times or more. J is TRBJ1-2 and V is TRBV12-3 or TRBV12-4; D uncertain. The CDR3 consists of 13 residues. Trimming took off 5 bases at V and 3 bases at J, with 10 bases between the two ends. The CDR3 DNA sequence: TGTGCCAGCAGTCCCCGGGGAGACTATGGCTACACCTTC. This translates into CASSPRGDYGYTF.